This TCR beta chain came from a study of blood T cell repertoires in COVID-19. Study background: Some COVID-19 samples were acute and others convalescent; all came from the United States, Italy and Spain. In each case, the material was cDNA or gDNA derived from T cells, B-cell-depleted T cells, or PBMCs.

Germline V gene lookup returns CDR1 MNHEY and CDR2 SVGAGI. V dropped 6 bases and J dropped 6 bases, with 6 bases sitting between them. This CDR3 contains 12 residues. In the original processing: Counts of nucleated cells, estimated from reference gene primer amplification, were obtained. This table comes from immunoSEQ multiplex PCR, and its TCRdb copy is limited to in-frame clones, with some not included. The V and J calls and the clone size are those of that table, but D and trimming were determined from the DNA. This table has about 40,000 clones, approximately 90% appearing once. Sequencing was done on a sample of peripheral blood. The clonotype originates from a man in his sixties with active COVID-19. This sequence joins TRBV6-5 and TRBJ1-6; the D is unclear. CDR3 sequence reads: CASRTVNSPLHF. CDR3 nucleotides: TGTGCCAGCAGAACTGTTAATTCACCCCTCCACTTT.